Below, 5 T cell receptor beta chains from the same sample are listed, as sequenced in a study of OX40 agonist ivuxolimab in advanced cancers. Only in-frame clones appear in the TCRdb table, and some are missing; sequencing was by immunoSEQ multiplex PCR. This table has approximately 60,000 clones, 80% to 95% appearing once. The specimen comprised CD4+ or CD8+ T cells sorted from blood, sampled in a trial of the OX40 agonist ivuxolimab. Receptors were obtained from an adult with an advanced solid tumor such as melanoma, head and neck, liver or kidney cancer.

The rearrangement uses TRBV5-1 and TRBJ2-6; 7 positions match TRBD1. Trimming at V came to 7 bases and at J to 4 bases, leaving 11 bases not matched to a gene. Germline lookup yields CDR1 SGHRS and CDR2 YFSETQ. The CDR3 is 16 amino acids. The DNA for the CDR3 is TGCGCCAGCTCCCGAGACAGGGACACCGGGGCCAACGTCCTGACTTTC. Protein product: CASSRDRDTGANVLTF.

This chain connects TRBV27 to TRBJ2-3, with D perhaps matching TRBD1 (5 bases). From germline, CDR1 is MNHEY and CDR2 SMNVEV (reference sequence). The length of the CDR3 is 15 residues. V was cut by 5 bases and J by 1 base, with 13 bases left in between. DNA for the CDR3: TGTGCCAGCAGTCCTACCAGGGCAGGCACAGATACGCAGTATTTT. Residues: CASSPTRAGTDTQYF.

This chain joins TRBV5-6 and TRBJ2-5; D assignment may be TRBD1 or TRBD2 (5 bases each). The V gene's germline CDR1 is SGHDT and CDR2 YYEEEE. Trimming removed 0 bases from V and 1 base from J, with 7 bases in between. The CDR3 totals 14 residues. The CDR3 is CASSLVGGQETQYF. The CDR3 DNA follows: TGTGCCAGCAGCTTGGTTGGGGGCCAAGAGACCCAGTACTTC.

V is TRBV6-5 and J is TRBJ2-5; a weak D match, TRBD2 (5 bases). The DNA matches TRBJ2-7 better at its end, which makes the J call doubtful. CDR1 MNHEY and CDR2 SVGAGI come from the germline V gene. There are 13 residues in the CDR3. CDR3 sequence reads: CASSYRRGYEQYF. CDR3 in DNA: TGTGCCAGCAGTTACAGAAGAGGGTACGAGCAGTACTTC.

The V and J genes are TRBV6-1 and TRBJ2-7; no definite D call. V was cut by 6 bases and J by 7 bases, with 16 bases left in between. The CDR3 consists of 13 residues. Per the germline V gene, CDR1 is MNHNS and CDR2 is SASEGT. CDR3 sequence (DNA): TGTGCCAGCAGCGGAAGCCCAGGTTTAGAGCAGTACTTC. The encoded protein is CASSGSPGLEQYF.